This entry features one TCR beta chain sequence. Its antigen is unidentified. The sample originates from a study of cytomegalovirus exposure and HLA in healthy donors. Study-wide points: The authors later found HLA-associated TCR beta chains more clonally expanded than equally common others.

The PCR contained 60 Vbeta and 13 Jbeta primers. Libraries were prepared by immunoSEQ multiplex PCR; TCRdb keeps only in-frame clonotypes and omits some of them. Here the sample spans about 120,000 clones, 65% to 85% being singletons. The sequence was obtained from a woman between 40 and 55 years old in good health and CMV-seropositive. The sequenced sample consisted of PBMCs.

The CDR3: CASSRVGGTASGYTF. The DNA for the CDR3 is TGTGCCAGCAGCCGCGTGGGGGGAACCGCCTCGGGCTACACCTTC. The chain has TRBV7-6 and TRBJ1-2; D may be TRBD1 (5 bases). This CDR3 is 15 amino acids long. V was shortened by 5 bases and J by 8 bases, with 21 bases between the two germline ends. CDR1 SGHVS and CDR2 FNYEAQ come from the germline V gene. The full variable domain, completed using reference TRBV7-6 and TRBJ1-2, is GAGVSQSPRYKVTKRGQDVALRCDPISGHVSLYWYRQALGQGPEFLTYFNYEAQQDKSGLPNDRFSAERPEGSISTLTIQRTEQRDSAMYRCASSRVGGTASGYTFGSGTRLTVV.